A single sample gave rise to the 26 T cell receptor beta chains below, sequenced in a study of cytomegalovirus exposure and HLA in healthy donors. Sequencing used immunoSEQ multiplex PCR; TCRdb keeps in-frame clones, though not all of them. The sample contains fewer than 300,000 clones, over 75% of which appear only once. The sequencing sample was made of PBMCs. The receptors here all came from a woman between 18 and 29 years old in good health and CMV-seronegative.

This sequence joins TRBV30 and TRBJ1-2, with TRBD1 matching 8 bases. V trimming: 3 bases; J trimming: 3 bases; junction bases outside the gene matches: 9. Germline CDR1 reads GTSNPN; CDR2 reads SVGIG (reference sequence). The CDR3 runs 15 residues. The CDR3 sequence is CAWSRAGQADYGYTF. Written as DNA, the CDR3 is TGTGCCTGGAGCCGGGCGGGACAGGCAGACTATGGCTACACCTTC.

The J gene is TRBJ2-3, the V gene TRBV18; D might be TRBD1 (5 bases). Germline V gene data show CDR1 as KGHSH and CDR2 as LQKENI. The CDR3 loop spans 15 amino acids. With 3 bases removed from V and 0 bases from J, the gap between germline ends came to 10 bases. The CDR3 sequence: CASSPQQGSTDTQYF. DNA of the CDR3: TGTGCCAGCTCACCCCAGCAGGGAAGCACAGATACGCAGTATTTT.

The chain has TRBV28 and TRBJ2-1, with D possibly matching TRBD2 (6 bases). Germline CDR1 and CDR2: MDHEN and SYDVKM. V lost 10 bases and J 1 base, leaving 14 bases between the germline ends. The CDR3 runs to 14 residues. In DNA form, the CDR3 reads TGTGCCACACTCGGGAGTCCTTCCTACAATGAGCAGTTCTTC. Its translation: CATLGSPSYNEQFF.

The CDR3 bases are TGTGCCAGCACCCGACGGGAGGTTCTAGAGACCCAGTACTTC. Protein sequence: CASTRREVLETQYF. The chain links TRBV28 to TRBJ2-5; 7 bases map to TRBD2. CDR1 and CDR2 (germline): MDHEN, SYDVKM. Trimming at V came to 7 bases and at J to 4 bases, leaving 9 bases not matched to a gene. There are 14 residues in the CDR3.

This clone showed up just once. The gene calls are TRBV6-1 and TRBJ2-1; 11 bases are a match to TRBD2. The trim removed 2 bases at V and 8 bases at J, leaving 5 bases unmatched. This CDR3 contains 15 residues. Germline V gene data show CDR1 as MNHNS and CDR2 as SASEGT. This CDR3 is CASSELSGRAHEQFF. The CDR3 region has the DNA TGTGCCAGCAGTGAACTTAGCGGGAGGGCCCATGAGCAGTTCTTC.

The rearrangement links TRBV7-3 to TRBJ2-3, with D maybe TRBD1 (5 bases). This CDR3 region has 14 residues. CDR1 SGHTA and CDR2 FQGTGA come from the germline V gene. Trimming cost V 5 bases and J 1 base, with 10 bases left between them. CDR3 nucleotides: TGTGCCAGCAGCCGACAGCCGGGCACAGATACGCAGTATTTT. Its translation: CASSRQPGTDTQYF.

This clone was seen a single time. The V and J genes are TRBV11-2 and TRBJ1-4; 7 bases are a match to TRBD1. The J segment lost 4 bases and the V segment lost 5 bases, leaving 10 bases of the junction unmatched. CDR1 SGHAT and CDR2 FQNNGV come from the germline V gene. CDR3 size: 16 residues. The CDR3 region has the DNA TGTGCCAGCAGCCACCGGACAGGAGGCTATAATGAAAAACTGTTTTTT. This translates into CASSHRTGGYNEKLFF.

V and J are TRBV7-3 and TRBJ1-6, with D possibly TRBD1 on 5 matching bases. Trimming shortened V by 2 bases and J by 6 bases, and 26 bases separated the two germline ends. The CDR3 loop spans 20 amino acids. Germline V CDR1 and CDR2: SGHTA, FQGTGA. The CDR3, as DNA: TGTGCCAGCAGCTTACGGCAGCAAAGGGGCCCGCGTGCTGGTAATTCACCCCTCCACTTT. Its translation: CASSLRQQRGPRAGNSPLHF.

The V call is TRBV28, the J call TRBJ1-3; D remains unclear. The CDR3 loop spans 16 amino acids. Per germline, CDR1 MDHEN and CDR2 SYDVKM. V was cut by 8 bases and J by 0 bases, with 17 bases left in between. The CDR3 loop reads CASRWGGGDSGNTIYF. DNA for the CDR3: TGTGCCAGCCGTTGGGGAGGTGGAGACTCTGGAAACACCATATATTTT.

The CDR3 region has the DNA TGTGCCAGCAGCTTAGAAAGCGGGAGTAAGGATGAGCAGTTCTTC. As protein: CASSLESGSKDEQFF. This chain connects TRBV7-7 to TRBJ2-1; 8 positions agree with TRBD2. J was trimmed by 8 bases and V by 1 base; bases with no gene match: 7. Germline CDR1 is SSHAT and CDR2 is FNYEAQ (reference sequence). This CDR3 contains 15 residues.

The V call is TRBV19, the J call TRBJ2-5; D uncertain. The CDR3 sequence is 15 residues long. Germline loops: CDR1 LNHDA, CDR2 SQIVND (reference sequence). V was shortened by 1 base and J by 4 bases, with 13 bases between the two germline ends. This CDR3 is CASSIGQRFGETQYF. CDR3 nucleotide sequence: TGTGCCAGTAGTATAGGCCAGCGTTTCGGAGAGACCCAGTACTTC.

The chain has TRBV5-1 and TRBJ2-6; D not certain. The V gene lost 2 bases and the J gene lost 1 base, with 4 bases spanning the gap. Per the germline V gene, CDR1 is SGHRS and CDR2 is YFSETQ. The CDR3 contains 14 residues. CDR3 protein: CASSFKSGANVLTF. CDR3 bases: TGCGCCAGCAGCTTTAAATCTGGGGCCAACGTCCTGACTTTC.

The gene calls are TRBV5-1 and TRBJ2-7; 11 positions agree with TRBD2. The junction had 6 bases not matched to a gene; V was cut back by 3 bases and J by 7 bases. Germline CDR1 is SGHRS and CDR2 is YFSETQ. This CDR3 spans 14 amino acids. The CDR3 bases are TGCGCCAGCAGCTACGGGACTAGCGGCCCGGAGCAGTACTTC. This encodes CASSYGTSGPEQYF.

The rearrangement uses TRBV9 and TRBJ2-7; a possible D gene is TRBD2 (6 bases). V dropped 0 bases and J dropped 6 bases, with 7 bases sitting between them. This CDR3 is 12 amino acids long. Looked up from germline, CDR1 is SGDLS and CDR2 is YYNGEE. DNA for the CDR3: TGTGCCAGCAGCGTAGAGGGAGGCGAGCAGTACTTC. This codes for CASSVEGGEQYF.

The J gene is TRBJ2-1, the V gene TRBV2; TRBD2 matches at 13 bases. Germline-derived CDR1 and CDR2 are SNHLY and FYNNEI. The CDR3 consists of 15 residues. The junction had 7 bases not matched to a gene; V was cut back by 6 bases and J by 8 bases. CDR3 residues: CASSNMGLAGHEQFF. The CDR3 DNA reads as TGTGCCAGCAGCAATATGGGACTAGCGGGACATGAGCAGTTCTTC. The complete variable domain, with remaining parts taken from reference TRBV2 and TRBJ2-1, reads EPEVTQTPSHQVTQMGQEVILRCVPISNHLYFYWYRQILGQKVEFLVSFYNNEISEKSEIFDDQFSVERPDGSNFTLKIRSTKLEDSAMYFCASSNMGLAGHEQFFGPGTRLTVL.

The rearrangement links TRBV7-9 to TRBJ1-5, with a weak D call TRBD1 (6 bases). CDR1 and CDR2 from the germline V gene are SEHNR and FQNEAQ (reference sequence). Trimming shortened V by 2 bases and J by 1 base, and 12 bases separated the two germline ends. CDR3 length: 16 amino acids. DNA for the CDR3: TGTGCCAGCAGCTTAAACAGGGTAGGGAGCAATCAGCCCCAGCATTTT. Amino acid sequence: CASSLNRVGSNQPQHF.

This chain uses TRBV10-3 with TRBJ1-6; weak D call: TRBD1 (5 bases). Germline-derived CDR1 and CDR2 are ENHRY and SYGVKD. The CDR3 length is 15 residues. V shed 6 bases and J shed 6 bases, with 15 bases lying between them. CDR3 DNA: TGTGCCATCAGGCCGGGACGGGAGACTAATTCACCCCTCCACTTT. Amino acid sequence: CAIRPGRETNSPLHF.

The CDR3 is CASSSGTGGFIPPYEQYF. The CDR3 DNA reads TGTGCCAGCAGTTCCGGGACTGGTGGGTTTATTCCCCCCTACGAGCAGTACTTC. The J gene is TRBJ2-7, the V gene TRBV2; possibly TRBD2 for D (6 bases). V shed 5 bases and J shed 2 bases, with 25 bases lying between them. The germline CDR1 and CDR2 sequences are SNHLY and FYNNEI. The CDR3 has 18 amino acids. The full variable domain, rest sourced from reference TRBV2 and TRBJ2-7, is EPEVTQTPSHQVTQMGQEVILRCVPISNHLYFYWYRQILGQKVEFLVSFYNNEISEKSEIFDDQFSVERPDGSNFTLKIRSTKLEDSAMYFCASSSGTGGFIPPYEQYFGPGTRLTVT.

This chain links TRBV5-1 with TRBJ2-6; TRBD1 is a possible D gene (5 bases). The CDR3 is made up of 20 amino acids. The V gene lost 4 bases and the J gene lost 0 bases, with 23 bases spanning the gap. The germline CDR1 and CDR2 sequences are SGHRS and YFSETQ. The CDR3 sequence is CASSQNLRQGSGSGANVLTF. CDR3 DNA: TGCGCCAGCAGCCAAAACTTAAGGCAGGGCTCAGGCTCTGGGGCCAACGTCCTGACTTTC.

The rearrangement links TRBV7-2 to TRBJ2-7; 9 positions match TRBD1. Germline V lookup: CDR1 SGHTA, CDR2 FQGNSA. This CDR3 has 14 residues. The junction had 5 bases not matched to a gene; V was cut back by 4 bases and J by 4 bases. CDR3: CASSSWTGVYEQYF. The CDR3 DNA reads TGTGCCAGCAGCTCCTGGACAGGGGTGTACGAGCAGTACTTC. The complete variable domain, with remaining parts taken from reference TRBV7-2 and TRBJ2-7, reads GAGVSQSPSNKVTEKGKDVELRCDPISGHTALYWYRQSLGQGLEFLIYFQGNSAPDKSGLPSDRFSAERTGGSVSTLTIQRTQQEDSAVYLCASSSWTGVYEQYFGPGTRLTVT.

This clone was observed a few times. This chain joins TRBV20-1 and TRBJ1-2; D is ambiguous. The V end was cut by 4 bases, the J end by 3 bases, with 6 bases between. The CDR3 totals 11 residues. The V gene's germline CDR1 is DFQATT and CDR2 SNEGSKA (reference sequence). The CDR3 DNA is TGCAGTGCTACCCTTGACTATGGCTACACCTTC. It encodes CSATLDYGYTF.

The sample holds one count of this clone. The rearrangement joins TRBV9 to TRBJ1-2, with 7 bases matching TRBD1. The CDR3 extends over 14 amino acids. J lost 4 bases, V lost 1 base, and 4 bases had no gene match. CDR1 and CDR2 from the germline V gene are SGDLS and YYNGEE. The chain's CDR3 is CASSVTQGSYGYTF. The CDR3 coding sequence is TGTGCCAGCAGCGTAACACAGGGGTCCTATGGCTACACCTTC.

The chain employs TRBV5-1 and TRBJ2-7; 9 nucleotides agree with TRBD2. Germline V gene lookup returns CDR1 SGHRS and CDR2 YFSETQ. The V segment lost 4 bases and the J segment 5 bases; nucleotides outside the gene matches: 7. This CDR3 contains 14 residues. CDR3 sequence reads: CASSRRGGIHEQYF. Written as DNA, the CDR3 is TGCGCCAGCAGCCGGCGGGGGGGAATCCACGAGCAGTACTTC.

This clone came up once. V and J are TRBV4-1 and TRBJ2-5; 9 nucleotides match TRBD1. V was pared by 6 bases and J by 3 bases, with 5 bases of the junction left unmatched. The CDR3 contains 14 residues. Germline CDR1 MGHRA, CDR2 YSYEKL. The CDR3 region is CASRNTGGKETQYF. CDR3 sequence (DNA): TGCGCCAGCAGGAATACAGGGGGCAAAGAGACCCAGTACTTC.

The chain joins TRBV21-1 to TRBJ2-7; the DNA was not compared with TRBD1, the D call given in the table. TRBV21-1 is marked as a pseudogene. The CDR3 is 14 amino acids. The CDR3 coding sequence is TGTGCCAGCAGCACCGGGACAGAATATTACGAGCAGTACTTC. Its translation is CASSTGTEYYEQYF.

J is TRBJ2-7 and V is TRBV7-9; 9 bases are shared with TRBD2. The germline gives CDR1 SEHNR, CDR2 FQNEAQ (reference sequence). The length of the CDR3 is 16 residues. V was clipped by 3 bases and J by 5 bases; unmatched bases: 11. The chain's CDR3 is CASSLVNSGSVNEQYF. DNA for the CDR3: TGTGCCAGCAGCTTGGTGAATAGCGGGAGTGTGAACGAGCAGTACTTC.